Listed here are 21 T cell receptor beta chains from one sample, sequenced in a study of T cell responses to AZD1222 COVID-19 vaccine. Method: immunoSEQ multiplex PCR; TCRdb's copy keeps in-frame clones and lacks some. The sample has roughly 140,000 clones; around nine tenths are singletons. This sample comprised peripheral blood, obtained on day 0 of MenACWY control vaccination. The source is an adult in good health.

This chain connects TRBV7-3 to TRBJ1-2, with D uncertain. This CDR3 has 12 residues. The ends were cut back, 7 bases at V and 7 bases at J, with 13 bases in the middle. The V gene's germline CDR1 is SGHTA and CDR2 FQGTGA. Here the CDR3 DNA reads TGTGCCAGCACCCAAGGGCGCAGTGGCTACACCTTC. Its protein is CASTQGRSGYTF.

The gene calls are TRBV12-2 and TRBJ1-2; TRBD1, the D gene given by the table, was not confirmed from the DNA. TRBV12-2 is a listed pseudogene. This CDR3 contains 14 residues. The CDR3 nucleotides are TGTGCAAGTCGCCCCCGGGGGACAGACTATGGCTACACCTTC. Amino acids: CASRPRGTDYGYTF.

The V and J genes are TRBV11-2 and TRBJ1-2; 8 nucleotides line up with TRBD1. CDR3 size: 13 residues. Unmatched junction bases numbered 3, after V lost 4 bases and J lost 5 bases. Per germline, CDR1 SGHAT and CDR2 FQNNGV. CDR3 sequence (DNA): TGTGCCAGCAGCTCAGGGGGCCGGTATGGCTACACCTTC. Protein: CASSSGGRYGYTF.

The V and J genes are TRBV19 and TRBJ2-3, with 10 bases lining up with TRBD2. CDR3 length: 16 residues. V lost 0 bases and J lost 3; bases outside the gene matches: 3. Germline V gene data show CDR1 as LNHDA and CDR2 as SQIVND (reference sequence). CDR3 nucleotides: TGTGCCAGTAGTATAGATCTACTAGCGGGGACAGATACGCAGTATTTT. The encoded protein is CASSIDLLAGTDTQYF.

CDR3 in amino acids: CASSPTGGGTGELFF. The CDR3 coding sequence is TGTGCCAGCAGCCCCACCGGGGGCGGAACCGGGGAGCTGTTTTTT. The rearrangement links TRBV3-1 (or the pseudogene TRBV3-2) to TRBJ2-2; either TRBD1 or TRBD2 may fit D (6 bases each). The V end was cut by 4 bases, the J end by 5 bases, with 14 bases between. Germline CDR1 LGHDT, CDR2 YNNKEL (reference sequence). The CDR3 has 15 amino acids.

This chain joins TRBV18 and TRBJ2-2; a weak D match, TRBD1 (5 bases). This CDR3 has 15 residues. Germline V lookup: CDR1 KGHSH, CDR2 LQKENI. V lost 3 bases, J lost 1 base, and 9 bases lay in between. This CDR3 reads CASSPRQMNTGELFF. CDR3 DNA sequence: TGTGCCAGCTCACCGAGACAGATGAACACCGGGGAGCTGTTTTTT.

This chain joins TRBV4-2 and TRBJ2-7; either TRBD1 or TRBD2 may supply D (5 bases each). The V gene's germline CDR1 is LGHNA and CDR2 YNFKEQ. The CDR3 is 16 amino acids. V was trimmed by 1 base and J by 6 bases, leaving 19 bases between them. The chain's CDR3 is CASSQGSSQGASEQYF. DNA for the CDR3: TGTGCCAGCAGCCAAGGAAGCAGCCAGGGAGCCAGCGAGCAGTACTTC.

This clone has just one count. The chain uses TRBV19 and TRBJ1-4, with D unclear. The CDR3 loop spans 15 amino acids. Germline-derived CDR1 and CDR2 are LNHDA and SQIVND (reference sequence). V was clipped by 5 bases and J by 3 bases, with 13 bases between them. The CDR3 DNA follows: TGTGCCAGTAGTGGCCAGAGGAGGTCTAATGAAAAACTGTTTTTT. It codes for CASSGQRRSNEKLFF.

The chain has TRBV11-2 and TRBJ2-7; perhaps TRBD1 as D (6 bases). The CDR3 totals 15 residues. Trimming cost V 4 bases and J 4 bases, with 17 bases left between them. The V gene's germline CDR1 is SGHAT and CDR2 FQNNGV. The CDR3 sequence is CASSWGPGARYEQYF. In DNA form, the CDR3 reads TGTGCCAGCAGCTGGGGCCCAGGGGCCAGGTACGAGCAGTACTTC.

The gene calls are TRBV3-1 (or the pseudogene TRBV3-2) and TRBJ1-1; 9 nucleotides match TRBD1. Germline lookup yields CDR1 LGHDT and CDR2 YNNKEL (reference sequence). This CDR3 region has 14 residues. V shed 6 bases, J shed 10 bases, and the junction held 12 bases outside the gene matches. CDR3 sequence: CASSLGTGRVGAFF. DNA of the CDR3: TGTGCCAGCAGTCTCGGGACAGGGAGAGTGGGAGCTTTCTTT.

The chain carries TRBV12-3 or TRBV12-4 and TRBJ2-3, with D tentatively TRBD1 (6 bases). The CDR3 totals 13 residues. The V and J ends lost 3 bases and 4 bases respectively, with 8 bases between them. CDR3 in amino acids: CASSFDRSDTQYF. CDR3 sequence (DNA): TGTGCCAGCAGTTTTGACAGGTCAGATACGCAGTATTTT.

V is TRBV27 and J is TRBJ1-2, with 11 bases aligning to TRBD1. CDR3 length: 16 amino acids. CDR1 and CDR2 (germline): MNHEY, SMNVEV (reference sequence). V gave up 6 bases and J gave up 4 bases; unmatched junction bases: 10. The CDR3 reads CASRHGTGGPGYGYTF. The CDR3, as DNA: TGTGCCAGCAGGCACGGGACAGGGGGTCCAGGCTATGGCTACACCTTC.

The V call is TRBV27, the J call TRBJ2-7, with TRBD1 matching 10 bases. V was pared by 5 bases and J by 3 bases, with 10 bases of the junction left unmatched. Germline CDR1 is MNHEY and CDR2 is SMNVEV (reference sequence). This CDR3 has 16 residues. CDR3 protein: CASSQDRDRGFYEQYF. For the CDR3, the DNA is TGTGCCAGCAGTCAAGATCGGGACAGGGGCTTCTACGAGCAGTACTTC.

The CDR3: CAGQGGNTEAFF. CDR3 nucleotides: TGTGCCGGACAGGGGGGGAACACTGAAGCTTTCTTT. The genes are TRBV7-9 and TRBJ1-1; 10 nucleotides agree with TRBD1. V shed 11 bases and J 1 base; nucleotides not matched to a gene: 1. The germline V gene has CDR1 SEHNR and CDR2 FQNEAQ (reference sequence). The CDR3 runs to 12 residues.

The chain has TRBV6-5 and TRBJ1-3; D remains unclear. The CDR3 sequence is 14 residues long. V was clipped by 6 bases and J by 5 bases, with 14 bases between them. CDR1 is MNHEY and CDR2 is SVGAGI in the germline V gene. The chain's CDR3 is CASSSPGSRNTIYF. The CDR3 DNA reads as TGTGCCAGCAGCTCACCGGGATCCAGAAACACCATATATTTT.

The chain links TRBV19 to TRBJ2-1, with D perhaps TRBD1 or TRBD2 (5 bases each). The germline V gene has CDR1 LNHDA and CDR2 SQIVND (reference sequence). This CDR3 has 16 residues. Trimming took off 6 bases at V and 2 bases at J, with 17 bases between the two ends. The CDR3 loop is CASSRNPGTTYNEQFF. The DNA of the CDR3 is TGTGCCAGTAGCCGAAATCCCGGGACGACCTACAATGAGCAGTTCTTC.

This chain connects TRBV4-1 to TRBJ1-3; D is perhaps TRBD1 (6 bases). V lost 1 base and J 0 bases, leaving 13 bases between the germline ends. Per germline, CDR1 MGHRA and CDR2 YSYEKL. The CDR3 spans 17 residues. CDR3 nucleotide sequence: TGCGCCAGCAGCCAAGGGGGGGCTAGGAGCTCTGGAAACACCATATATTTT. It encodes CASSQGGARSSGNTIYF.

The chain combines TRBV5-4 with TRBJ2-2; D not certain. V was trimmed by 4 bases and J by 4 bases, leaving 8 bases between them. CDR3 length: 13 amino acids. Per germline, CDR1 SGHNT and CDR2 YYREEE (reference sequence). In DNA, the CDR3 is TGTGCCAGCAGCCCACCTGGCACCGGGGAGCTGTTTTTT. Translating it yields CASSPPGTGELFF.

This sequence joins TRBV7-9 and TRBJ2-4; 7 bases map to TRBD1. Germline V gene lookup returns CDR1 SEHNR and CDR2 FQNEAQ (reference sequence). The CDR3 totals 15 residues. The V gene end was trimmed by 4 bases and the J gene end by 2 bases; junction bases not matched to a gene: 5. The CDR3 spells CASSSDRVSKNIQYF. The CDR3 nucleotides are TGTGCCAGCAGCTCAGACAGGGTTTCCAAAAACATTCAGTACTTC.

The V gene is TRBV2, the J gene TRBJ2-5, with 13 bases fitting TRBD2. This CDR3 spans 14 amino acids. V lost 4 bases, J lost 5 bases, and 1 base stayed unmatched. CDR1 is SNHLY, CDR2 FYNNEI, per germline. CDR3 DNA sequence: TGTGCCAGCAGTGCGACTAGCGGGAGGGAGACCCAGTACTTC. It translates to CASSATSGRETQYF.

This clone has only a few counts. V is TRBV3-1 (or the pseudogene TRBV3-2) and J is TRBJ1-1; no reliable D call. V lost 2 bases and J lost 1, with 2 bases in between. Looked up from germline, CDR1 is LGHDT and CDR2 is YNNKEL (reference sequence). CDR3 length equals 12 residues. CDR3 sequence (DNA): TGTGCCAGCAGCCAACAGAACACTGAAGCTTTCTTT. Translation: CASSQQNTEAFF.